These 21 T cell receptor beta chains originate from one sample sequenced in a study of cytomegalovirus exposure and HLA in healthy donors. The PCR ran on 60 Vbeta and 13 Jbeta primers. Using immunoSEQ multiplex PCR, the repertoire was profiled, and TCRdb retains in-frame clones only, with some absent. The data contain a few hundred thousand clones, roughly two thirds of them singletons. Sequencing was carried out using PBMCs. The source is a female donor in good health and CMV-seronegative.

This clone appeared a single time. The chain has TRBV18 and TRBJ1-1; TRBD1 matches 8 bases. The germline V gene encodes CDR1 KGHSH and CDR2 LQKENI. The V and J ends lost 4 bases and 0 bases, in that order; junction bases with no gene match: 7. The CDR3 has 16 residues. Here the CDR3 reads CASSLRQGLMNTEAFF. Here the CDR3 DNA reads TGTGCCAGCTCACTAAGACAGGGGTTGATGAACACTGAAGCTTTCTTT.

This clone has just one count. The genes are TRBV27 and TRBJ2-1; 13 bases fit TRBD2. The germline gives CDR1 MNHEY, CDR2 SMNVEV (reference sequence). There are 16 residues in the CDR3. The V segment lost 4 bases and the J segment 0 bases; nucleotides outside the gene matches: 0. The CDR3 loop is CASSWTSGSSYNEQFF. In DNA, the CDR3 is TGTGCCAGCAGTTGGACTAGCGGGAGCTCCTACAATGAGCAGTTCTTC.

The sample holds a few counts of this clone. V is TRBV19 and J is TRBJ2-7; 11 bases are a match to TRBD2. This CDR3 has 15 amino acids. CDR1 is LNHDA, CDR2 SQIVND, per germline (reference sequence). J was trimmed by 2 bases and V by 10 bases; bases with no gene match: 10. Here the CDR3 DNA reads TGTGCCACACAAAAGACTAGCGGGAAAACCTACGAGCAGTACTTC. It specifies CATQKTSGKTYEQYF.

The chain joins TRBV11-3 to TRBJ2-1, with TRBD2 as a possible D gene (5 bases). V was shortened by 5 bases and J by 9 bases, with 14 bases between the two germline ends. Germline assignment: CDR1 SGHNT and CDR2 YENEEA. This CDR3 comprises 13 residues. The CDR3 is CASSPRVSGEQFF. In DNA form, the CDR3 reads TGTGCCAGCAGCCCGAGGGTGTCTGGTGAGCAGTTCTTC.

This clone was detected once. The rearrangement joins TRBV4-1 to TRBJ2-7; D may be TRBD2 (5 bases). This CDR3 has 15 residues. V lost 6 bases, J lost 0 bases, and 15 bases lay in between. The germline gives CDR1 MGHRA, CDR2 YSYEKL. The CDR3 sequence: CASRIEGLPSYEQYF. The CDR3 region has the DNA TGCGCCAGCAGAATTGAGGGTCTGCCCTCCTACGAGCAGTACTTC.

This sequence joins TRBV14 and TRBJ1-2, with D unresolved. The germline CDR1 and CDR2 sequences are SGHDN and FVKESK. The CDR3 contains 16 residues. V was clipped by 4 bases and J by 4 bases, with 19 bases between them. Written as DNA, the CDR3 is TGTGCCAGCAGCCCGGGTCAGAGGAGCTCCCGCTATGGCTACACCTTC. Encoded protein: CASSPGQRSSRYGYTF.

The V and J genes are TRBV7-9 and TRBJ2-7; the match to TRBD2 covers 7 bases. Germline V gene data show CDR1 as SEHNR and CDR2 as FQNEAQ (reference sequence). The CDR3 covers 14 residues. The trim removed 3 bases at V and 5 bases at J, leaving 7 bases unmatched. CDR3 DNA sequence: TGTGCCAGCAGCTTCGGGGGGAGTAGCCACGAGCAGTACTTC. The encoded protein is CASSFGGSSHEQYF.

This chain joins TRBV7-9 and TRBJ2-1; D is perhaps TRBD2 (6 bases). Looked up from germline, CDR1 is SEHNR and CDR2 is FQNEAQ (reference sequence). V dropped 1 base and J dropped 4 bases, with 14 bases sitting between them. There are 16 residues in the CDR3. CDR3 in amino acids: CASSLGAGSPYNEQFF. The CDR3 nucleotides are TGTGCCAGCAGCTTAGGGGCGGGGTCCCCTTACAATGAGCAGTTCTTC.

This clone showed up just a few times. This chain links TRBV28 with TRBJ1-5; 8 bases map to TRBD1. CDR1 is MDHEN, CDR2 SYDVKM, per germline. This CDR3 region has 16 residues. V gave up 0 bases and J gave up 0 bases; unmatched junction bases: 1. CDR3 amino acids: CASSLWGQASNQPQHF. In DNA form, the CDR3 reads TGTGCCAGCAGTTTATGGGGACAGGCTAGCAATCAGCCCCAGCATTTT.

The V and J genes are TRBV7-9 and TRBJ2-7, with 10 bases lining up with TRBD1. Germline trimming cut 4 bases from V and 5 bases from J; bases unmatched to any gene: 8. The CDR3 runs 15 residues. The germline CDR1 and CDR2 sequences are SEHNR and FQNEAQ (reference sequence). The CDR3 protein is CASSYMGTGVDEQYF. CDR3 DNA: TGTGCCAGCAGCTATATGGGGACAGGGGTCGACGAGCAGTACTTC.

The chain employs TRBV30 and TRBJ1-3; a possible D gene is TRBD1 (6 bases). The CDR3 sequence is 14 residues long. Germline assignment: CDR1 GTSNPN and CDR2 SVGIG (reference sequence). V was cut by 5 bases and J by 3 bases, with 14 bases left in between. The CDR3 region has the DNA TGTGCCTGGGACTATGGGGACATTGGAAACACCATATATTTT. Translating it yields CAWDYGDIGNTIYF.

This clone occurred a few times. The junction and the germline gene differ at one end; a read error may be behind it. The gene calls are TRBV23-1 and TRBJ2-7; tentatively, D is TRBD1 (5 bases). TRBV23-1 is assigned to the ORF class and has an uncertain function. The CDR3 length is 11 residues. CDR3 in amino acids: CASSLGRGNDF. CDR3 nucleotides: TGCGCCAGCAGTCTGGGAAGGGGTAATGACTTC.

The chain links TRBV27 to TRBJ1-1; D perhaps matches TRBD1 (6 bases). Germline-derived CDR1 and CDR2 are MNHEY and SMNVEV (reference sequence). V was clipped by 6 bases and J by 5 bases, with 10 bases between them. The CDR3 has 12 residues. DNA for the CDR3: TGTGCCAGCAGGTCAGGGGTGACTGAAGCTTTCTTT. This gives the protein CASRSGVTEAFF.

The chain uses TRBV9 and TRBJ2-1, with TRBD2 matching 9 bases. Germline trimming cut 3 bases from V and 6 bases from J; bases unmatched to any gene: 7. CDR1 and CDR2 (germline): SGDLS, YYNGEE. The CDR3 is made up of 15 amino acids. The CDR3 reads CASSEGGRAGNEQFF. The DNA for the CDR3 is TGTGCCAGCAGCGAAGGCGGGAGGGCCGGCAATGAGCAGTTCTTC.

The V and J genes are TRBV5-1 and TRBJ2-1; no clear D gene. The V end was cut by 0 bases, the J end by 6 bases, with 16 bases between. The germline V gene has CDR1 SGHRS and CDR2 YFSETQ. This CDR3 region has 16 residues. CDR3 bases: TGCGCCAGCAGCTTGGAAGGTTTAGGTAGCAGCAATGAGCAGTTCTTC. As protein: CASSLEGLGSSNEQFF.

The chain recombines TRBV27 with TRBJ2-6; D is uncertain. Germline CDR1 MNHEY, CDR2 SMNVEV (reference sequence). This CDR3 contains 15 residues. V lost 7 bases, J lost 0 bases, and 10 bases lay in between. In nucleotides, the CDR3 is TGTGCCAGCACCTTATACAGCTCTGGGGCCAACGTCCTGACTTTC. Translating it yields CASTLYSSGANVLTF.

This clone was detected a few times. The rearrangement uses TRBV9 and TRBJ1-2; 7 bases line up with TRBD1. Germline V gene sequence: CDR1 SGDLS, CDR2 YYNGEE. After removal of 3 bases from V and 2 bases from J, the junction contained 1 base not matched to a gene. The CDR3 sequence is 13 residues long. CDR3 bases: TGTGCCAGCAGCGCGACAGGGAACTATGGCTACACCTTC. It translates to CASSATGNYGYTF.

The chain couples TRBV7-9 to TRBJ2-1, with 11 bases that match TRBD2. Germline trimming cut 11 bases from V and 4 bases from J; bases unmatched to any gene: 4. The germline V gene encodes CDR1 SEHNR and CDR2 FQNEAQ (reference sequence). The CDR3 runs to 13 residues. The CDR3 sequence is CAAGLADYNEQFF. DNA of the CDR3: TGTGCCGCGGGACTAGCGGATTACAATGAGCAGTTCTTC.

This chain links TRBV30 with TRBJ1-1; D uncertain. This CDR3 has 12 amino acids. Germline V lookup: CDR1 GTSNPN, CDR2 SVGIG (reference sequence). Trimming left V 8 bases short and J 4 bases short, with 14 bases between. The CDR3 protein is CAGHEVGTEAFF. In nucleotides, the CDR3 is TGTGCCGGCCATGAGGTGGGCACTGAAGCTTTCTTT. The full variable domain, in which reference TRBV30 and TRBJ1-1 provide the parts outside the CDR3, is SQTIHQWPATLVQPVGSPLSLECTVEGTSNPNLYWYRQAAGRGLQLLFYSVGIGQISSEVPQNLSASRPQDRQFILSSKKLLLSDSGFYLCAGHEVGTEAFFGQGTRLTVV.

The CDR3 sequence is CASTREVITDTQYF. The CDR3 bases are TGTGCCAGCACCCGGGAGGTCATCACAGATACGCAGTATTTT. The chain carries TRBV6-6 and TRBJ2-3; 7 bases fit TRBD2. V lost 7 bases and J lost 2; bases outside the gene matches: 6. The CDR3 loop spans 14 amino acids. Per germline, CDR1 MNHNY and CDR2 SVGAGI (reference sequence).

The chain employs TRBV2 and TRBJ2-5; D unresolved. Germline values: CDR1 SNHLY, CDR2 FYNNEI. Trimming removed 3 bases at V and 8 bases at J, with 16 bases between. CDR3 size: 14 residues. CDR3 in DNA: TGTGCCAGCAGTGAGTCGAATGCTAGGCGAACCCAGTACTTC. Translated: CASSESNARRTQYF.